Below are 23 T cell receptor beta chains sequenced from a single sample in a study of pediatric ulcerative colitis. During colonoscopy, one to two rectal pinch biopsies were collected. Sequencing was performed with immunoSEQ multiplex PCR; in TCRdb, only in-frame clones are kept and a portion is missing. The sample holds 15,000 or so clones, 60% to 80% seen once. The sequencing sample was made of gut tissue. These receptors all stem from a boy between 5 and 17 years old who was a control in a study of pediatric ulcerative colitis.

The CDR3 protein is CAWSSGGGYTF. In DNA, the CDR3 is TGTGCCTGGAGTAGCGGGGGCGGCTACACCTTC. This sequence joins TRBV30 and TRBJ1-2, with a possible D match to TRBD1 (6 bases). The ends were cut back, 2 bases at V and 8 bases at J, with 9 bases in the middle. Germline loops: CDR1 GTSNPN, CDR2 SVGIG (reference sequence). The CDR3 runs 11 residues.

The J gene is TRBJ2-1, the V gene TRBV9; D is possibly TRBD2 (6 bases). Germline CDR1 reads SGDLS; CDR2 reads YYNGEE. This CDR3 contains 15 residues. Trimming took off 2 bases at V and 4 bases at J, with 13 bases between the two ends. This CDR3 reads CASSVSGAAYNEQFF. CDR3 nucleotides: TGTGCCAGCAGCGTTAGCGGAGCCGCTTACAATGAGCAGTTCTTC.

The chain employs TRBV1 and TRBJ2-3; the table's TRBD2 call for D was not verified on the DNA. TRBV1 is labeled a pseudogene. CDR3 length: 16 amino acids. Here the CDR3 DNA reads TGCACCAGCAGCCCTGGGAGGGGACGGATCACAGATACGCAGTATTTT. Residues: CTSSPGRGRITDTQYF.

The V call is TRBV7-9, the J call TRBJ2-2, with D unclear. The CDR3 extends over 10 amino acids. In germline, CDR1 is SEHNR, CDR2 FQNEAQ (reference sequence). Trimming removed 10 bases from V and 0 bases from J, with 0 bases in between. The CDR3 bases are TGTGCCACGAACACCGGGGAGCTGTTTTTT. It specifies CATNTGELFF.

This clone was seen once. The rearrangement joins TRBV5-6 to TRBJ2-5; D not certain. The V gene's germline CDR1 is SGHDT and CDR2 YYEEEE. Trimming took off 0 bases at V and 4 bases at J, with 7 bases between the two ends. The CDR3 totals 13 residues. The CDR3 DNA reads TGTGCCAGCAGCTTGGAGATGCGAGAGACCCAGTACTTC. Amino acid sequence: CASSLEMRETQYF.

Note on this clone: Other DNA sequences from this sample encode an identical CDR3 as well. The chain employs TRBV7-9 and TRBJ2-5; D ambiguous. In germline, CDR1 is SEHNR, CDR2 FQNEAQ (reference sequence). Trimming pared 5 bases from V and 4 bases from J, leaving 5 bases between. This CDR3 region has 11 residues. CDR3 bases: TGTGCCAGCAGCCGCGGAGAGACCCAGTACTTC. This translates into CASSRGETQYF.

In this sample, this clone turned up a few times. The chain has TRBV28 and TRBJ2-3; TRBD2 agrees at 9 bases. This CDR3 contains 15 residues. V lost 4 bases and J lost 6; bases outside the gene matches: 8. CDR1 MDHEN and CDR2 SYDVKM come from the germline V gene. The CDR3 spells CASSSPASGVDTQYF. The CDR3 DNA reads TGTGCCAGCAGTTCACCCGCTAGCGGGGTTGATACGCAGTATTTT. Using reference TRBV28 and TRBJ2-3 for the parts outside the CDR3, the full variable domain is DVKVTQSSRYLVKRTGEKVFLECVQDMDHENMFWYRQDPGLGLRLIYFSYDVKMKEKGDIPEGYSVSREKKERFSLILESASTNQTSMYLCASSSPASGVDTQYFGPGTRLTVL.

V and J are TRBV6-6 and TRBJ1-5, with D hard to call. V was cut by 2 bases and J by 6 bases, with 14 bases left in between. The CDR3 runs to 15 residues. CDR1 is MNHNY and CDR2 is SVGAGI in the germline V gene (reference sequence). DNA of the CDR3: TGTGCCAGCAGTTACGTCGGAGGTGGTAGTCAGCCCCAGCATTTT. Amino acid sequence: CASSYVGGGSQPQHF.

The rearrangement joins TRBV6-6 to TRBJ2-5; 9 bases match TRBD2. CDR3 length: 14 residues. J was trimmed by 4 bases and V by 6 bases; bases with no gene match: 6. The germline CDR1 and CDR2 sequences are MNHNY and SVGAGI (reference sequence). The CDR3 loop is CASRVGTSRETQYF. In nucleotides, the CDR3 is TGTGCCAGCAGGGTCGGGACTAGCAGAGAGACCCAGTACTTC.

The chain recombines TRBV11-3 with TRBJ1-1, with a possible D match to TRBD1 (5 bases). CDR3 length equals 14 residues. Trimming pared 1 base from V and 0 bases from J, leaving 6 bases between. Germline loops: CDR1 SGHNT, CDR2 YENEEA. In DNA form, the CDR3 reads TGTGCCAGCAGCTTAGGGGGCGTGAACACTGAAGCTTTCTTT. Its protein is CASSLGGVNTEAFF. Full variable domain (rest looked up from reference TRBV11-3 and TRBJ1-1): EAGVVQSPRYKIIEKKQPVAFWCNPISGHNTLYWYLQNLGQGPELLIRYENEEAVDDSQLPKDRFSAERLKGVDSTLKIQPAELGDSAVYLCASSLGGVNTEAFFGQGTRLTVV.

The chain employs TRBV9 and TRBJ2-5, with unresolved D. Deletions cut 3 bases from V and 7 bases from J, with 13 bases between. This CDR3 contains 13 residues. Germline loops: CDR1 SGDLS, CDR2 YYNGEE. CDR3 DNA: TGTGCCAGCAGCGCCCTTCAAGGAAGGACCCAGTACTTC. Its translation is CASSALQGRTQYF.

The CDR3 here is CASMRDRSYEQYF. For the CDR3, the DNA is TGTGCCAGCATGAGGGACAGAAGCTACGAGCAGTACTTC. V gene TRBV2 combines with J gene TRBJ2-7, with 7 nucleotides matching TRBD1. Trimming removed 7 bases from V and 3 bases from J; junction bases left unmatched: 6. This CDR3 comprises 13 residues. Germline CDR1 is SNHLY and CDR2 is FYNNEI.

The chain uses TRBV10-3 and TRBJ2-7; the match to TRBD1 covers 12 bases. Trimming at V came to 8 bases and at J to 6 bases, leaving 8 bases not matched to a gene. Per the germline V gene, CDR1 is ENHRY and CDR2 is SYGVKD. This CDR3 has 14 amino acids. The chain's CDR3 is CAISNGTGGLEQYV. CDR3 DNA: TGTGCCATCTCGAACGGGACAGGGGGCCTCGAGCAGTACGTC.

The V gene is TRBV18, the J gene TRBJ2-3; 7 positions match TRBD1. Per germline, CDR1 KGHSH and CDR2 LQKENI. The length of the CDR3 is 15 residues. V was clipped by 3 bases and J by 1 base; unmatched bases: 4. The CDR3 sequence: CASSPMQGGTDTQYF. The CDR3 nucleotides are TGTGCCAGCTCACCGATGCAGGGGGGCACAGATACGCAGTATTTT.

The chain carries TRBV18 and TRBJ2-5; no firm D call. Trimming pared 9 bases from V and 5 bases from J, leaving 16 bases between. The CDR3 covers 13 residues. CDR1 KGHSH and CDR2 LQKENI come from the germline V gene. The CDR3: CASTTAPRETQYF. DNA of the CDR3: TGTGCCAGTACTACGGCCCCTAGGGAGACCCAGTACTTC.

This chain joins TRBV5-1 and TRBJ2-5, with 13 nucleotides matching TRBD2. CDR1 and CDR2 from the germline V gene are SGHRS and YFSETQ. Trimming took 5 bases from V and 4 from J; bases not matched to a gene: 8. CDR3 length: 16 residues. CDR3: CASSPGLAGAGETQYF. The CDR3 region has the DNA TGCGCCAGCAGTCCTGGACTAGCGGGAGCCGGAGAGACCCAGTACTTC.

The V gene is TRBV13, the J gene TRBJ1-3, with D unresolved. Looked up from germline, CDR1 is PRHDT and CDR2 is FYEKMQ (reference sequence). The CDR3 loop spans 15 amino acids. V dropped 3 bases and J dropped 0 bases, with 9 bases sitting between them. CDR3 in amino acids: CASSLALSSGNTIYF. CDR3 sequence (DNA): TGTGCCAGCAGCTTGGCCCTCAGCTCTGGAAACACCATATATTTT.

J is TRBJ2-5 and V is TRBV2; TRBD2 aligns across 10 bases. CDR3 length: 15 residues. Germline values: CDR1 SNHLY, CDR2 FYNNEI. Trimming cost V 4 bases and J 4 bases; bases outside gene matches: 6. CDR3 DNA sequence: TGTGCCAGCAGTGTAGGCCTAGCGGGAGTAGAGACCCAGTACTTC. The encoded protein is CASSVGLAGVETQYF.

The chain uses TRBV2 and TRBJ2-2; 11 bases match TRBD2. The junction had 19 bases not matched to a gene; V was cut back by 6 bases and J by 1 base. Germline V gene lookup returns CDR1 SNHLY and CDR2 FYNNEI. This CDR3 is built from 21 residues. The CDR3 reads CASSLPGWLAGGVKNTGELFF. The DNA of the CDR3 is TGTGCCAGCAGCCTACCCGGGTGGCTAGCGGGAGGCGTGAAGAACACCGGGGAGCTGTTTTTT. Complete variable domain (other parts from reference TRBV2 and TRBJ2-2): EPEVTQTPSHQVTQMGQEVILRCVPISNHLYFYWYRQILGQKVEFLVSFYNNEISEKSEIFDDQFSVERPDGSNFTLKIRSTKLEDSAMYFCASSLPGWLAGGVKNTGELFFGEGSRLTVL.

The J gene is TRBJ2-1, the V gene TRBV30; possible D gene TRBD1, 6 bases. The CDR3 loop spans 15 amino acids. Germline loops: CDR1 GTSNPN, CDR2 SVGIG (reference sequence). The germline V and J ends were trimmed by 0 bases and 3 bases, with 12 bases remaining between them. CDR3 DNA sequence: TGTGCCTGGAGTGTGGGGGCACTCCTCTACAATGAGCAGTTCTTC. Amino acids: CAWSVGALLYNEQFF.

The chain combines TRBV12-5 with TRBJ2-2; TRBD1 aligns across 8 bases. V lost 4 bases and J lost 8; bases outside the gene matches: 6. The CDR3 extends over 14 amino acids. The germline gives CDR1 LGHNT, CDR2 FRNRAP. The CDR3, as DNA: TGTGCTAGTGGTTCGGGACAGGTCACGGGGGAGCTGTTTTTT. This translates into CASGSGQVTGELFF.

The rearrangement joins TRBV5-1 to TRBJ2-1; D unresolved. The CDR3 loop spans 12 amino acids. Germline CDR1 SGHRS, CDR2 YFSETQ. The germline V and J ends were trimmed by 6 bases and 7 bases, with 11 bases remaining between them. The chain's CDR3 is CASTPNHNEQFF. The CDR3 DNA follows: TGCGCCAGCACCCCAAATCATAATGAGCAGTTCTTC.

V gene TRBV5-4 combines with J gene TRBJ2-7; perhaps TRBD2 as D (7 bases). The V end was cut by 1 base, the J end by 1 base, with 18 bases between. Germline lookup yields CDR1 SGHNT and CDR2 YYREEE (reference sequence). The CDR3 covers 17 residues. CDR3 in DNA: TGTGCCAGCAGCTTGCACCGGGGGGCTAGCGGATCCTACGAGCAGTACTTC. Protein product: CASSLHRGASGSYEQYF.